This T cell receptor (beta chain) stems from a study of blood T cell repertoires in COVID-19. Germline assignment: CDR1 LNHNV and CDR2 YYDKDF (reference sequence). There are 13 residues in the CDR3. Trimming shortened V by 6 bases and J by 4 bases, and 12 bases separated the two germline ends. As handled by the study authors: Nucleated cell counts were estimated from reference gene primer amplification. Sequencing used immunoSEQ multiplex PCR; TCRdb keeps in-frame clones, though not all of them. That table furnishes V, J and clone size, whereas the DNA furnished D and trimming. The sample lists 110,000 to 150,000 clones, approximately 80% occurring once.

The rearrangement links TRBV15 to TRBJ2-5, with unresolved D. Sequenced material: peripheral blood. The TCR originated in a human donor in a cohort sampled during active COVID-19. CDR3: CATRNRDGETQYF. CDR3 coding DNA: TGTGCCACCAGGAACAGAGATGGAGAGACCCAGTACTTC.